Listed here are 19 T cell receptor beta chains from one sample, sequenced in a study of blood T cell repertoires in COVID-19 (dated by TCRdb to 2018 to 2020). Library creation used the immunoSEQ multiplex PCR assay. This immuneACCESS table, as held by TCRdb, lists in-frame sequences with V and J called but not all clones. Of the missing ones, under half trace to an unresolved V gene in checked studies; the others have no known cause. The sample data list over 450,000 clones, and approximately 91% of these were observed just once. In total, the top ten clones hold roughly 8% of the sample. The specimen sequenced was peripheral blood. Source of these receptors: a woman aged 45-60 years with COVID-19, enrolled during active disease.

The chain combines TRBV9 with TRBJ2-3; 7 bases are shared with TRBD2. The V gene's germline CDR1 is SGDLS and CDR2 YYNGEE. CDR3 length: 15 amino acids. V dropped 0 bases and J dropped 1; count of bases not matched to a gene: 2. The CDR3 nucleotides are TGTGCCAGCAGCGTAGAACGGGGGGGCACAGATACGCAGTATTTT. Residues: CASSVERGGTDTQYF.

The chain uses TRBV7-2 and TRBJ1-2; 7 bases agree with TRBD1. The CDR3 is 12 residues long. V lost 6 bases and J lost 5; bases outside the gene matches: 3. Germline CDR1 and CDR2: SGHTA and FQGNSA. Written as DNA, the CDR3 is TGTGCCAGCAGTAGACAGGGATATGGCTACACCTTC. Amino acids: CASSRQGYGYTF.

This rearrangement joins TRBV2 to TRBJ2-2, with a weak D call TRBD2 (6 bases). V lost 4 bases and J lost 7, with 13 bases in between. Per germline, CDR1 SNHLY and CDR2 FYNNEI. The CDR3 runs 14 residues. For the CDR3, the DNA is TGTGCCAGCAGTGCGGACTACTTGGACGGGGAGCTGTTTTTT. Residues: CASSADYLDGELFF.

This clone was observed a single time. The chain combines TRBV18 with TRBJ2-1; D gene uncertain. The CDR3 has 12 residues. Germline lookup yields CDR1 KGHSH and CDR2 LQKENI. Trimming cost V 3 bases and J 6 bases, with 6 bases left between them. This CDR3 reads CASSPNSNEQFF. The CDR3 coding sequence is TGTGCCAGCTCACCGAACTCCAATGAGCAGTTCTTC.

The J gene is TRBJ2-3, the V gene TRBV3-1 (or the pseudogene TRBV3-2), with D possibly matching TRBD1 (6 bases). Trimming removed 0 bases from V and 1 base from J, with 20 bases in between. The CDR3 is made up of 19 amino acids. Germline values: CDR1 LGHDT, CDR2 YNNKEL (reference sequence). CDR3 loop: CASSQDLGRGAWGTDTQYF. CDR3 nucleotides: TGTGCCAGCAGCCAAGATCTAGGCAGGGGTGCATGGGGCACAGATACGCAGTATTTT.

The J gene is TRBJ2-5, the V gene TRBV29-1; 8 bases match TRBD1. Losses at the gene ends were 2 bases for V and 4 bases for J; bases not matched to a gene: 0. The germline CDR1 and CDR2 sequences are SQVTM and ANQGSEA. This CDR3 spans 12 amino acids. The CDR3 DNA follows: TGCAGCGTTGAACAGGGGGCAGAGACCCAGTACTTC. This gives the protein CSVEQGAETQYF.

This clone was picked up one time. This chain links TRBV5-1 with TRBJ2-2, with 9 bases lining up with TRBD2. Trimming took 4 bases from V and 11 from J; bases not matched to a gene: 15. CDR3 length equals 16 residues. CDR1 SGHRS and CDR2 YFSETQ come from the germline V gene. DNA of the CDR3: TGCGCCAGCAGCATAGCGGGGGCTGGAAGGGGAAAAGAGCTGTTTTTT. It codes for CASSIAGAGRGKELFF.

The CDR3 bases are TGTGCCAGCAGCTTGGCCGGGGGGGCTGAAGGTACTGAAGCTTTCTTT. Protein sequence: CASSLAGGAEGTEAFF. The chain recombines TRBV5-8 with TRBJ1-1; the D gene is possibly TRBD1 (6 bases). The length of the CDR3 is 16 residues. V was pared by 0 bases and J by 5 bases, with 17 bases between. CDR1 SGHTS and CDR2 YDEGEE come from the germline V gene.

This clone was observed once. This chain joins TRBV12-3 or TRBV12-4 and TRBJ1-2, with 8 positions matching TRBD1. The CDR3 totals 12 residues. The junction had 7 bases not matched to a gene; V was cut back by 10 bases and J by 6 bases. DNA of the CDR3: TGTGCCACCCTGACAGGGGAGGATGGCTACACCTTC. Its protein is CATLTGEDGYTF.

This rearrangement joins TRBV27 to TRBJ1-1, with 7 nucleotides matching TRBD1. V lost 7 bases, J lost 4 bases, and 6 bases stayed unmatched. Germline lookup yields CDR1 MNHEY and CDR2 SMNVEV (reference sequence). The CDR3 runs to 13 residues. The CDR3 protein is CASNGRGSTEAFF. The CDR3 coding sequence is TGTGCCAGCAACGGCAGGGGGAGCACTGAAGCTTTCTTT.

The chain employs TRBV2 and TRBJ1-2, with TRBD1 matching 8 bases. CDR3 length equals 12 residues. The germline gives CDR1 SNHLY, CDR2 FYNNEI. Trimming removed 8 bases from V and 6 bases from J; junction bases left unmatched: 5. CDR3 residues: CASSDREDGYTF. As DNA, the CDR3 is TGTGCCAGCTCGGACAGGGAGGATGGCTACACCTTC.

This chain connects TRBV7-2 to TRBJ2-7, with 10 bases fitting TRBD1. In germline, CDR1 is SGHTA, CDR2 FQGNSA. J lost 3 bases, V lost 5 bases, and 7 bases had no gene match. The CDR3 covers 15 residues. The CDR3 DNA is TGTGCCAGCAGCATGAGGACAGGGGGAGACTACGAGCAGTACTTC. It yields the protein CASSMRTGGDYEQYF.

The chain carries TRBV19 and TRBJ1-1, with D possibly matching TRBD1 (5 bases). Trimming removed 7 bases from V and 5 bases from J, with 20 bases in between. This CDR3 spans 15 amino acids. Looked up from germline, CDR1 is LNHDA and CDR2 is SQIVND (reference sequence). CDR3 sequence reads: CASTPPGRVGTEAFF. In nucleotides, the CDR3 is TGTGCCAGTACCCCCCCGGGCAGGGTAGGGACTGAAGCTTTCTTT. Looking up the rest from reference TRBV19 and TRBJ1-1 gives the full variable domain: DGGITQSPKYLFRKEGQNVTLSCEQNLNHDAMYWYRQDPGQGLRLIYYSQIVNDFQKGDIAEGYSVSREKKESFPLTVTSAQKNPTAFYLCASTPPGRVGTEAFFGQGTRLTVV.

About this clone itself: The sample contains more than one DNA sequence encoding this CDR3. The rearrangement links TRBV19 to TRBJ2-3; 8 bases are a match to TRBD1. The CDR3 covers 13 residues. The germline CDR1 and CDR2 sequences are LNHDA and SQIVND (reference sequence). Germline trimming cut 6 bases from V and 3 bases from J; bases unmatched to any gene: 2. For the CDR3, the DNA is TGTGCCAGTAGGGACAGGGCAACAGATACGCAGTATTTT. It yields the protein CASRDRATDTQYF.

The chain recombines TRBV10-3 with TRBJ1-4; D perhaps matches TRBD1 (5 bases). V was shortened by 6 bases and J by 3 bases, with 11 bases between the two germline ends. There are 14 residues in the CDR3. Germline loops: CDR1 ENHRY, CDR2 SYGVKD. CDR3: CAISGDSSNEKLFF. In DNA, the CDR3 is TGTGCCATCAGCGGCGACAGTTCTAATGAAAAACTGTTTTTT.

V is TRBV10-1 and J is TRBJ2-1, with a tentative D call TRBD1 (5 bases). This CDR3 comprises 13 residues. Germline values: CDR1 WNHNN, CDR2 SYGVQD (reference sequence). Trimming cost V 2 bases and J 8 bases, with 10 bases left between them. CDR3 DNA sequence: TGCGCCAGCAGTGAGGGACAAAACGATGAGCAGTTCTTC. Translated, it gives CASSEGQNDEQFF.

V gene TRBV6-5 combines with J gene TRBJ2-7; D may be TRBD1 (6 bases). Looked up from germline, CDR1 is MNHEY and CDR2 is SVGAGI. The CDR3 is made up of 13 amino acids. The germline V and J ends were trimmed by 6 bases and 3 bases, with 12 bases remaining between them. In nucleotides, the CDR3 is TGTGCCAGCAGAAGGGACATGAACTACGAGCAGTACTTC. Translation gives CASRRDMNYEQYF.

This sequence joins TRBV27 and TRBJ2-4; 8 bases agree with TRBD1. The CDR3 extends over 16 amino acids. Germline V gene sequence: CDR1 MNHEY, CDR2 SMNVEV (reference sequence). V trimming: 5 bases; J trimming: 0 bases; junction bases outside the gene matches: 6. CDR3 loop: CASSQGQELAKNIQYF. Here the CDR3 DNA reads TGTGCCAGCAGTCAGGGACAGGAATTAGCCAAAAACATTCAGTACTTC.

This clone was detected once. In DNA, the CDR3 is TGTGCCAGCAGCTTGTGGGACAGGGAAACCGGGGAGCTGTTTTTT. It yields the protein CASSLWDRETGELFF. The chain uses TRBV5-6 and TRBJ2-2, with 9 bases matching TRBD1. The CDR3 length is 15 residues. V gave up 1 base and J gave up 5 bases; unmatched junction bases: 3. Germline V gene sequence: CDR1 SGHDT, CDR2 YYEEEE.